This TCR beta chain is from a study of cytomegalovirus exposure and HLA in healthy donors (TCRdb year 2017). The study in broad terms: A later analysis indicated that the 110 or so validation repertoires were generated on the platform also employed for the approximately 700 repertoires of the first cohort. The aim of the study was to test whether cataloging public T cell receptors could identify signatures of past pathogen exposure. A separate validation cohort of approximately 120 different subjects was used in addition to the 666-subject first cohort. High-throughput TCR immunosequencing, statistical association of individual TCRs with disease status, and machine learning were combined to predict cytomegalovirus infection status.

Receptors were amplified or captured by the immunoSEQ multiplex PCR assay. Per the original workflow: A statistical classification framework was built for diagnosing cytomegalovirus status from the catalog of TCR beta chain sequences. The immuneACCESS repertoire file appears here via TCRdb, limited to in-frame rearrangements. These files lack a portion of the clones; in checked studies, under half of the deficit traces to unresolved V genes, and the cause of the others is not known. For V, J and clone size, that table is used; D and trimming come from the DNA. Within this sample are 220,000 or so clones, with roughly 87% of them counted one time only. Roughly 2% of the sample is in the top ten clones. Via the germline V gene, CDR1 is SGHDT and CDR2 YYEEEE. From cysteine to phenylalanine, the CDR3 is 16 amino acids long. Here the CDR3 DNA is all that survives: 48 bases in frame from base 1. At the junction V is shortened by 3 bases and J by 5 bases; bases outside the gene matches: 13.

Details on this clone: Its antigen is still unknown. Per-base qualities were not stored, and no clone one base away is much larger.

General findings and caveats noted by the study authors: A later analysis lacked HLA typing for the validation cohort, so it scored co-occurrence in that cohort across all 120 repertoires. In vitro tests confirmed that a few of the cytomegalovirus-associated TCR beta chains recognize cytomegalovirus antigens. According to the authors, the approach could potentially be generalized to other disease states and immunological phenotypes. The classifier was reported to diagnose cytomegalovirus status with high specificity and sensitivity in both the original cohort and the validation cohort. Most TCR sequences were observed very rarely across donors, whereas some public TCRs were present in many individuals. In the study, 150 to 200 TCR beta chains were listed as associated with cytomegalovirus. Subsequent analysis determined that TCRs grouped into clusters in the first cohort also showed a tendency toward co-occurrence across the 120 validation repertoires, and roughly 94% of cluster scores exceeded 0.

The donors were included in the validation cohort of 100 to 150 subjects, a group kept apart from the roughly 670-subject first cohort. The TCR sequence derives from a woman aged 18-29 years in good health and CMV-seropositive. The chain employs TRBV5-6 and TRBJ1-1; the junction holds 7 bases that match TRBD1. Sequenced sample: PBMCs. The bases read TGTGCCAGCAGCTATAGATCAGGGGGAGGAGAAACTGAAGCTTTCTTT. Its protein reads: CASSYRSGGGETEAFF.